This T cell receptor beta chain was sequenced for a study of blood T cell repertoires in COVID-19. Germline V gene sequence: CDR1 MNHEY, CDR2 SVGAGI. Trimming cost V 7 bases and J 8 bases; bases outside gene matches: 7. CDR3 length: 14 amino acids. TCRdb's table, derived via immunoSEQ multiplex PCR, lists solely in-frame clones and lacks some. The sample consists of just under 50,000 clones, 79% of them appearing once. This sequence was found in a man in his 70s with acute or convalescent COVID-19. Input material: peripheral blood. The chain uses TRBV6-5 and TRBJ1-6; 8 positions match TRBD1. DNA for the CDR3: TGTGCCAGCACTCGGACAGGGAGCGATTCACCCCTCCACTTT. Its protein product is CASTRTGSDSPLHF.